Listed here are 20 T cell receptor beta chains from one sample, sequenced in a study of tumour-infiltrating T cells in Burkitt lymphoma. Sequencing used immunoSEQ multiplex PCR; TCRdb keeps in-frame clones, though not all of them. The sample carries some 4,300 clones, roughly an eighth recorded once. The sequencing input was tumor tissue. The receptors here all came from a human donor with Burkitt lymphoma.

This clone has only a few counts. This chain joins TRBV19 and TRBJ2-5; 7 bases line up with TRBD2. Unmatched junction bases numbered 2, after V lost 6 bases and J lost 1 base. CDR3 length: 13 amino acids. CDR1 and CDR2 from the germline V gene are LNHDA and SQIVND (reference sequence). The CDR3 region is CASSAGVQETQYF. The CDR3 DNA reads TGTGCCAGTAGCGCGGGGGTCCAAGAGACCCAGTACTTC.

This chain connects TRBV14 to TRBJ1-2; D remains unclear. The V and J ends lost 4 bases and 4 bases respectively, with 13 bases between them. CDR3 size: 14 residues. Germline lookup yields CDR1 SGHDN and CDR2 FVKESK. CDR3 loop: CASSPSLAPYGYTF. DNA of the CDR3: TGTGCCAGCAGCCCCAGCTTAGCCCCCTATGGCTACACCTTC.

Sample share makes this clone large (0.1 to 1%). DNA of the CDR3: TGCGCCAGCAGCCTAGGACAGTACACTGAAGCTTTCTTT. It translates to CASSLGQYTEAFF. The rearrangement uses TRBV4-1 and TRBJ1-1, with D maybe TRBD1 (6 bases). Trimming pared 4 bases from V and 3 bases from J, leaving 9 bases between. CDR1 and CDR2 from the germline V gene are MGHRA and YSYEKL. CDR3 length: 13 amino acids.

Only a few counts were recorded for this clone. The rearrangement uses TRBV27 and TRBJ2-2; D gene unclear. Trimming cost V 9 bases and J 3 bases, with 11 bases left between them. Germline V lookup: CDR1 MNHEY, CDR2 SMNVEV (reference sequence). The CDR3 contains 13 residues. For the CDR3, the DNA is TGTGCCAGTCAAAGGGCTTACACCGGGGAGCTGTTTTTT. It is translated as CASQRAYTGELFF.

This clone showed up just a few times. This chain joins TRBV28 and TRBJ1-4; perhaps TRBD1 as D (6 bases). CDR1 MDHEN and CDR2 SYDVKM come from the germline V gene. The CDR3 sequence is 15 residues long. Deletions cut 9 bases from V and 0 bases from J, with 14 bases between. CDR3 DNA: TGTGCCAGTTTGGTGGGGGGCGCAACTAATGAAAAACTGTTTTTT. As protein: CASLVGGATNEKLFF. The full variable domain, its missing parts supplied by reference TRBV28 and TRBJ1-4, is DVKVTQSSRYLVKRTGEKVFLECVQDMDHENMFWYRQDPGLGLRLIYFSYDVKMKEKGDIPEGYSVSREKKERFSLILESASTNQTSMYLCASLVGGATNEKLFFGSGTQLSVL.

This chain joins TRBV28 and TRBJ1-5; weak D call: TRBD1 (6 bases). Looked up from germline, CDR1 is MDHEN and CDR2 is SYDVKM. This CDR3 has 15 residues. Trimming took 4 bases from V and 5 from J, leaving 15 bases between them. The DNA of the CDR3 is TGTGCCAGCAGTTCCCTAGGGGGGGACCATCAGCCCCAGCATTTT. Its protein product is CASSSLGGDHQPQHF.

This clone showed up just a few times. The rearrangement uses TRBV6-1 and TRBJ1-4; D ambiguous. V dropped 11 bases and J dropped 3 bases, with 16 bases sitting between them. The germline V gene encodes CDR1 MNHNS and CDR2 SASEGT. The CDR3 covers 14 residues. The CDR3 DNA reads TGTGCCGTCCCAGCCGGGAATGCTAATGAAAAACTGTTTTTT. This codes for CAVPAGNANEKLFF.

A few counts support this clone. The CDR3 DNA follows: TGTGCCAGCAGTGAATGGGGCAAGGATGAAAAACTGTTTTTT. Its translation is CASSEWGKDEKLFF. The chain has TRBV6-1 and TRBJ1-4; TRBD1 might be the D (5 bases). The CDR3 loop spans 14 amino acids. Trimming shortened V by 2 bases and J by 6 bases, and 10 bases separated the two germline ends. Per germline, CDR1 MNHNS and CDR2 SASEGT.

Sample share makes this clone medium-sized (0.01 to 0.1%). This chain links TRBV28 with TRBJ2-7, with 12 bases identical to TRBD2. The CDR3 spans 16 residues. The germline V gene has CDR1 MDHEN and CDR2 SYDVKM. The V segment lost 6 bases and the J segment 2 bases; nucleotides outside the gene matches: 8. CDR3 nucleotides: TGTGCCAGCAGACTTACCACTAGCGGGAGGCCCTACGAGCAGTACTTC. The encoded protein is CASRLTTSGRPYEQYF.

The table lists this clone with a few counts. CDR3 protein: CASSLGISGGEQYF. The CDR3 bases are TGCGCCAGCAGTCTTGGAATTTCCGGGGGCGAGCAGTACTTC. The chain links TRBV5-1 to TRBJ2-7; D may be TRBD2 (6 bases). Trimming removed 5 bases at V and 6 bases at J, with 18 bases between. The CDR3 spans 14 residues. Germline V CDR1 and CDR2: SGHRS, YFSETQ.

In its sample, this clone was seen a few times. This sequence joins TRBV7-2 and TRBJ2-5; tentative D call: TRBD2 (6 bases). There are 15 residues in the CDR3. The germline CDR1 and CDR2 sequences are SGHTA and FQGNSA. Deletions cut 1 base from V and 3 bases from J, with 12 bases between. CDR3 amino acids: CASSLGAWREETQYF. The CDR3, as DNA: TGTGCCAGCAGCTTAGGAGCGTGGAGGGAAGAGACCCAGTACTTC.

This clone was picked up a small number of times. At one end the junction does not follow the germline gene, possibly because of a read error. The V and J genes are TRBV11-2 and TRBJ2-5, with 10 bases identical to TRBD2. Germline-derived CDR1 and CDR2 are SGHAT and FQNNGV. The CDR3 consists of 17 residues. CDR3 sequence reads: CASSLALAGVPQETQYF. The CDR3 bases are TGTGCCAGCAGCTTAGCTCTAGCGGGAGTACCCCAAGAGACTCAGTACTTC. Drawing the rest from reference TRBV11-2 and TRBJ2-5, the complete variable domain is EAGVAQSPRYKIIEKRQSVAFWCNPISGHATLYWYQQILGQGPKLLIQFQNNGVVDDSQLPKDRFSAERLKGVDSTLKIQPAKLEDSAVYLCASSLALAGVPQETQYFGPGTRLLVL.

The chain is built from TRBV6-5 and TRBJ1-2, with D possibly matching TRBD1 (6 bases). CDR3 length: 14 residues. V was clipped by 0 bases and J by 4 bases, with 9 bases between them. Germline CDR1 reads MNHEY; CDR2 reads SVGAGI. The CDR3 coding sequence is TGTGCCAGCAGTTACTCAGGACAGCCCTATGGCTACACCTTC. It specifies CASSYSGQPYGYTF.

The V gene is TRBV19, the J gene TRBJ2-1; 10 bases match TRBD2. The junction had 12 bases not matched to a gene; V was cut back by 6 bases and J by 4 bases. Germline lookup yields CDR1 LNHDA and CDR2 SQIVND (reference sequence). The CDR3 is 17 amino acids. Here the CDR3 reads CASSPSGGAVGYNEQFF. The CDR3 nucleotides read TGTGCCAGTAGCCCGAGCGGGGGGGCCGTAGGGTACAATGAGCAGTTCTTC.

In its sample, this clone was seen a few times. The chain joins TRBV4-3 to TRBJ2-3, with D hard to call. Trimming took 2 bases from V and 6 from J, leaving 12 bases between them. The CDR3 consists of 14 residues. From germline, CDR1 is LGHNA and CDR2 YSLEER. Written as DNA, the CDR3 is TGCGCCAGCAGCCAAAGTTGGGGTCCGGATACGCAGTATTTT. Translation gives CASSQSWGPDTQYF.

The chain uses TRBV7-2 and TRBJ2-1; 10 nucleotides align to TRBD2. The length of the CDR3 is 17 residues. The germline V gene has CDR1 SGHTA and CDR2 FQGNSA. Trimming removed 1 base from V and 4 bases from J; junction bases left unmatched: 7. DNA for the CDR3: TGTGCCAGCAGCTTAGGCCCAGCGGGGGGGCCTTACAATGAGCAGTTCTTC. This sequence encodes CASSLGPAGGPYNEQFF.

This clone was found a few times. The chain combines TRBV7-2 with TRBJ1-3; D possibly corresponds to TRBD1 (5 bases). Germline V gene sequence: CDR1 SGHTA, CDR2 FQGNSA. V shed 3 bases and J shed 0 bases, with 9 bases lying between them. CDR3 length equals 15 residues. CDR3 DNA sequence: TGTGCCAGCAGCTTCAGGGCCAGCTCTGGAAACACCATATATTTT. It codes for CASSFRASSGNTIYF. The full variable domain, completed using reference TRBV7-2 and TRBJ1-3, is GAGVSQSPSNKVTEKGKDVELRCDPISGHTALYWYRQSLGQGLEFLIYFQGNSAPDKSGLPSDRFSAERTGGSVSTLTIQRTQQEDSAVYLCASSFRASSGNTIYFGEGSWLTVV.

J is TRBJ1-5 and V is TRBV28; D unresolved. The CDR3 consists of 12 residues. Trimming removed 7 bases at V and 7 bases at J, with 11 bases between. Germline CDR1 and CDR2: MDHEN and SYDVKM. For the CDR3, the DNA is TGTGCCAGCAACACAGCGGGCCAGCCCCAGCATTTT. It encodes CASNTAGQPQHF.

This clone ranks as medium-sized. The V gene is TRBV5-8, the J gene TRBJ2-1; D assignment may be TRBD1 or TRBD2 (5 bases each). Germline V lookup: CDR1 SGHTS, CDR2 YDEGEE. The CDR3 contains 14 residues. V lost 0 bases, J lost 7 bases, and 11 bases lay in between. The CDR3 protein is CASSLGSGANEQFF. The CDR3 coding sequence is TGTGCCAGCAGCTTGGGATCCGGGGCTAATGAGCAGTTCTTC.

By share, this clone ranks as medium-sized (0.01 to 0.1%). The chain joins TRBV7-6 to TRBJ1-6; D uncertain. Trimming pared 1 base from V and 6 bases from J, leaving 4 bases between. This CDR3 has 13 residues. Germline CDR1 is SGHVS and CDR2 is FNYEAQ. The CDR3 nucleotides read TGTGCCAGCAGCTTAGAGAGTAATTCACCCCTCCACTTT. Translated, it gives CASSLESNSPLHF.